Below, 27 T cell receptor beta chains from the same sample are listed, as sequenced in a study of T cells in Graves' hyperthyroidism and ophthalmopathy. Amplified TCR beta CDR3 regions derived from RNA transcripts. The TCR CDR3 first-round RT-PCR relied on the HTBI primer set. TCRdb passed the multiplex PCR reads through MiXCR, listing each CDR3 protein once. The sample comprises about 840,000 distinct CDR3 sequences, around 38% of which are singletons, and around 10% rests with the top ten. The specimen sequenced was blood. Receptors were obtained from a man in his late teens or twenties with Graves' hyperthyroidism.

In its sample, this clonotype was seen many times. The V gene is TRBV29-1, the J gene TRBJ1-1; D is ambiguous. CDR1 and CDR2 from the germline V gene are SQVTM and ANQGSEA. V gave up 4 bases and J gave up 7 bases, with 10 bases separating them. The length of the CDR3 is 11 residues. The CDR3 is CSVVPSSEAFF. In nucleotides, the CDR3 is TGCAGCGTTGTCCCCTCCAGTGAAGCTTTCTTT.

For this clonotype: A single base separates this from a much larger clone, so it may be a read error. The conserved closing phenylalanine or tryptophan is absent in this CDR3, likely reflecting a read error. The rearrangement links TRBV2 to TRBJ1-1; D gene unclear. CDR1 is SNHLY and CDR2 is FYNNEI in the germline V gene. V dropped 7 bases and J dropped 6 bases, with 9 bases sitting between them. The CDR3 contains 11 residues. CDR3 region: CASTTFSEAFL. In DNA form, the CDR3 reads TGTGCCAGCACGACTTTTTCTGAAGCTTTCCTT.

This clonotype was seen ten or more times. An end of the junction does not agree with germline; a read error may underlie this. This CDR3 reads CASSFGGSSYEQYF. DNA of the CDR3: TGTGCCAGCAGCTTCGGTGGCAGCTCCTACGAGCAGTACTTC. The chain is built from TRBV5-1 and TRBJ2-7; no reliable D call. This CDR3 spans 14 amino acids. Germline CDR1 and CDR2: SGHRS and YFSETQ.

This clonotype was recorded at least ten times. The chain combines TRBV7-8 with TRBJ1-2; 9 nucleotides agree with TRBD1. This CDR3 region has 15 residues. CDR1 is SGHVS, CDR2 FQNEAQ, per germline. V was clipped by 4 bases and J by 0 bases; unmatched bases: 3. For the CDR3, the DNA is TGTGCCAGCAGCTCATACAGGGGGCCTAACTATGGCTACACCTTC. Amino acid sequence: CASSSYRGPNYGYTF.

This clonotype was detected a few times. The V gene is TRBV9, the J gene TRBJ1-4, with D perhaps matching TRBD1 (6 bases). Trimming removed 0 bases at V and 7 bases at J, with 13 bases between. Germline lookup yields CDR1 SGDLS and CDR2 YYNGEE. The CDR3 covers 15 residues. DNA for the CDR3: TGTGCCAGCAGCGTAGGGGGACACCGGGGTGAAAAACTGTTTTTT. Translation: CASSVGGHRGEKLFF.

This clonotype was counted ten times or more. The CDR3 DNA follows: TGTGCCAGCAGCCCAGAAAGCGGACGACAAGAGACCCAGTACTTC. It yields the protein CASSPESGRQETQYF. The rearrangement links TRBV7-3 to TRBJ2-5; D perhaps matches TRBD2 (5 bases). This CDR3 comprises 15 residues. V gave up 5 bases and J gave up 2 bases, with 15 bases separating them. Germline V gene lookup returns CDR1 SGHTA and CDR2 FQGTGA.

The chain uses TRBV7-9 and TRBJ1-1; D is uncertain. The CDR3 is 15 residues long. CDR1 and CDR2 (germline): SEHNR, FQNEAQ (reference sequence). Trimming left V 1 base short and J 6 bases short, with 15 bases between. In DNA form, the CDR3 reads TGTGCCAGCAGCTTAGATTCGCTGGGCGTATCTGAAGCTTTCTTT. Translating it yields CASSLDSLGVSEAFF.

At least ten counts were recorded for this clonotype. The rearrangement joins TRBV11-2 to TRBJ1-2, with TRBD1 matching 8 bases. V lost 3 bases, J lost 8 bases, and 5 bases stayed unmatched. Per germline, CDR1 SGHAT and CDR2 FQNNGV. The CDR3 length is 13 residues. The CDR3 loop is CASSFGQGSGYTF. The CDR3 nucleotides read TGTGCCAGCAGCTTCGGACAGGGTAGCGGCTACACCTTC.

In its sample, this clonotype was seen a few times. This sequence joins TRBV20-1 and TRBJ1-1; 8 bases align to TRBD1. The V gene end was trimmed by 6 bases and the J gene end by 4 bases; junction bases not matched to a gene: 10. CDR3 length equals 14 residues. Germline V gene lookup returns CDR1 DFQATT and CDR2 SNEGSKA (reference sequence). CDR3: CSAPRQGPGTEAFF. CDR3 bases: TGCAGTGCACCCAGACAGGGGCCCGGCACTGAAGCTTTCTTT.

This clonotype was detected only a few times. The chain uses TRBV5-4 and TRBJ2-2, with a weak D call TRBD1 (6 bases). The V and J ends lost 5 bases and 1 base respectively, with 12 bases between them. Germline CDR1 reads SGHNT; CDR2 reads YYREEE (reference sequence). This CDR3 spans 15 amino acids. CDR3 sequence: CASRPGTLNTGELFF. In DNA, the CDR3 is TGTGCCAGCAGACCCGGGACATTGAACACCGGGGAGCTGTTTTTT.

This clonotype was counted at least ten times. The gene calls are TRBV10-3 and TRBJ2-2, with D unclear. Germline CDR1 ENHRY, CDR2 SYGVKD. The V end was cut by 6 bases, the J end by 0 bases, with 11 bases between. This CDR3 is built from 15 residues. The CDR3 DNA reads TGTGCCATCAGCCAGGAGACCGCGAACACCGGGGAGCTGTTTTTT. Its protein product is CAISQETANTGELFF.

This clonotype has ten or more counts. V is TRBV12-3 or TRBV12-4 and J is TRBJ1-2, with D unresolved. V shed 1 base and J shed 3 bases, with 9 bases lying between them. This CDR3 has 14 residues. The CDR3 region is CASSLGAAYYGYTF. CDR3 in DNA: TGTGCCAGCAGTTTAGGGGCAGCCTACTATGGCTACACCTTC.

This clonotype was observed many times. The chain employs TRBV7-2 and TRBJ2-7; 9 positions match TRBD1. Germline CDR1 is SGHTA and CDR2 is FQGNSA. J gave up 2 bases and V 4 bases, and 3 bases lay outside the gene matches. This CDR3 is 14 amino acids long. The CDR3 is CASSSQGATYEQYF. The CDR3, as DNA: TGTGCCAGCAGCTCACAGGGGGCGACCTACGAGCAGTACTTC.

This chain joins TRBV10-3 and TRBJ1-4; D ambiguous. CDR3 length equals 11 residues. From germline, CDR1 is ENHRY and CDR2 SYGVKD. Trimming stripped 6 bases from V and 4 bases from J, with 3 bases between. The chain's CDR3 is CAIRDNEKLFF. Written as DNA, the CDR3 is TGTGCCATCAGAGATAATGAAAAACTGTTTTTT.

Concerning this clonotype itself: Being one base from a much bigger clone, this may be a read error. The CDR3 DNA is TGTGCCATCACCCAGAGCGGGGGCCAAGAGACCCAGTACTTC. This gives the protein CAITQSGGQETQYF. The genes are TRBV10-3 and TRBJ2-5; 8 bases are a match to TRBD2. CDR3 length: 14 residues. The germline V gene has CDR1 ENHRY and CDR2 SYGVKD. The V gene end was trimmed by 7 bases and the J gene end by 1 base; junction bases not matched to a gene: 5.

The rearrangement links TRBV4-3 to TRBJ2-2, with D perhaps given as TRBD1 or TRBD2 (5 bases each). With 5 bases removed from V and 7 bases from J, the gap between germline ends came to 11 bases. CDR3 length: 13 residues. Germline CDR1 LGHNA, CDR2 YSLEER. CDR3 in DNA: TGCGCCAGCAGCGACGGGACCGGCGGGGAGCTGTTTTTT. Protein sequence: CASSDGTGGELFF.

This clonotype was counted a few times. The chain combines TRBV5-5 with TRBJ2-6; 9 bases line up with TRBD1. Germline V gene data show CDR1 as SGHKS and CDR2 as YYEKEE (reference sequence). The CDR3 sequence is 19 residues long. Losses at the gene ends were 4 bases for V and 4 bases for J; bases not matched to a gene: 15. The CDR3: CASSPNTGTGSGGANVLTF. CDR3 in DNA: TGTGCCAGCAGCCCTAATACCGGGACAGGGTCGGGAGGGGCCAACGTCCTGACTTTC. The entire variable domain, with the rest obtained from reference TRBV5-5 and TRBJ2-6, is as follows: DAGVTQSPTHLIKTRGQQVTLRCSPISGHKSVSWYQQVLGQGPQFIFQYYEKEERGRGNFPDRFSARQFPNYSSELNVNALLLGDSALYLCASSPNTGTGSGGANVLTFGAGSRLTVL.

This clonotype has a count of ten or more. The V call is TRBV10-3, the J call TRBJ1-1; no clear D. CDR3 length: 13 amino acids. Trimming took off 0 bases at V and 3 bases at J, with 5 bases between the two ends. The germline CDR1 and CDR2 sequences are ENHRY and SYGVKD. CDR3 in DNA: TGTGCCATCAGTGAGTCAACTTACACTGAAGCTTTCTTT. It translates to CAISESTYTEAFF.

The J gene is TRBJ2-2, the V gene TRBV7-3; 7 bases are a match to TRBD1. V lost 5 bases and J lost 5; bases outside the gene matches: 5. The CDR3 has 14 residues. Germline-derived CDR1 and CDR2 are SGHTA and FQGTGA. CDR3 in DNA: TGTGCCAGCAGCCGAGGACAGGCTACCGGGGAGCTGTTTTTT. Its translation: CASSRGQATGELFF.

In this sample, this clonotype turned up many times. The chain combines TRBV14 with TRBJ2-2; the match to TRBD2 covers 13 bases. In germline, CDR1 is SGHDN, CDR2 FVKESK. This CDR3 comprises 17 residues. V was pared by 1 base and J by 1 base, with 0 bases of the junction left unmatched. The CDR3 protein is CASSQGTSGRNTGELFF. For the CDR3, the DNA is TGTGCCAGCAGCCAAGGGACTAGCGGGAGGAACACCGGGGAGCTGTTTTTT.

This clonotype was counted once. J is TRBJ1-6 and V is TRBV5-1; tentatively, D is TRBD1 (5 bases). Germline V gives CDR1 SGHRS, CDR2 YFSETQ. V dropped 0 bases and J dropped 15 bases, with 16 bases sitting between them. The CDR3 contains 14 residues. The CDR3 nucleotides are TGCGCCAGCAGCTTGGCGGGGACGGATACCGGCCTCCACTTT. It codes for CASSLAGTDTGLHF. Looking up the rest from reference TRBV5-1 and TRBJ1-6 gives the full variable domain: KAGVTQTPRYLIKTRGQQVTLSCSPISGHRSVSWYQQTPGQGLQFLFEYFSETQRNKGNFPGRFSGRQFSNSRSEMNVSTLELGDSALYLCASSLAGTDTGLHFGNGTRLTVT.

In the case of this clonotype: A much larger clone sits a single nucleotide away, making a read error possible. CDR3 DNA sequence: TGCAGCATTGAAAATGGGGAGCAGTACTTC. Translating it yields CSIENGEQYF. The chain combines TRBV29-1 with TRBJ2-7; D is uncertain. From germline, CDR1 is SQVTM and CDR2 ANQGSEA. This CDR3 spans 10 amino acids.

The CDR3 spells CSSLDLVNTEAFF. CDR3 DNA sequence: TGCAGCAGTTTAGATCTGGTGAACACTGAAGCTTTCTTT. The chain is built from TRBV29-1 and TRBJ1-1; D gene unclear. The CDR3 sequence is 13 residues long. The germline V and J ends were trimmed by 8 bases and 0 bases, with 13 bases remaining between them. CDR1 and CDR2 (germline): SQVTM, ANQGSEA.

The chain couples TRBV7-9 to TRBJ2-5, with 10 bases aligning to TRBD1. Trimming removed 7 bases from V and 7 bases from J; junction bases left unmatched: 9. The CDR3 extends over 14 amino acids. In germline, CDR1 is SEHNR, CDR2 FQNEAQ (reference sequence). CDR3 bases: TGTGCCAGCATCATGACAGGGGGCGCGGGGACCCAGTACTTC. It yields the protein CASIMTGGAGTQYF. The entire variable domain, with the rest obtained from reference TRBV7-9 and TRBJ2-5, is as follows: DTGVSQNPRHKITKRGQNVTFRCDPISEHNRLYWYRQTLGQGPEFLTYFQNEAQLEKSRLLSDRFSAERPKGSFSTLEIQRTEQGDSAMYLCASIMTGGAGTQYFGPGTRLLVL.

The chain combines TRBV19 with TRBJ2-7; possibly TRBD1 for D (5 bases). There are 13 residues in the CDR3. Between the trimmed V and J ends, which lost 9 bases and 0 bases, there was a span of 12 bases. Looked up from germline, CDR1 is LNHDA and CDR2 is SQIVND (reference sequence). The CDR3 protein is CASSDRRSYEQYF. The CDR3 DNA reads as TGTGCCAGCTCCGACAGACGCTCCTACGAGCAGTACTTC.

The chain couples TRBV12-3 or TRBV12-4 to TRBJ2-7, with 7 bases matching TRBD1. The CDR3 consists of 14 residues. After removal of 4 bases from V and 3 bases from J, the junction contained 6 bases not matched to a gene. The CDR3 loop reads CASSSHRGLYEQYF. The CDR3 region has the DNA TGTGCCAGCAGTTCCCACAGGGGTCTCTACGAGCAGTACTTC.

The chain couples TRBV19 to TRBJ2-2; 12 positions agree with TRBD2. The CDR3 extends over 15 amino acids. The germline CDR1 and CDR2 sequences are LNHDA and SQIVND (reference sequence). The J segment lost 5 bases and the V segment lost 7 bases, leaving 5 bases of the junction unmatched. CDR3 protein: CASKLAGGYTGELFF. In DNA, the CDR3 is TGTGCCAGTAAACTAGCGGGGGGTTATACCGGGGAGCTGTTTTTT.